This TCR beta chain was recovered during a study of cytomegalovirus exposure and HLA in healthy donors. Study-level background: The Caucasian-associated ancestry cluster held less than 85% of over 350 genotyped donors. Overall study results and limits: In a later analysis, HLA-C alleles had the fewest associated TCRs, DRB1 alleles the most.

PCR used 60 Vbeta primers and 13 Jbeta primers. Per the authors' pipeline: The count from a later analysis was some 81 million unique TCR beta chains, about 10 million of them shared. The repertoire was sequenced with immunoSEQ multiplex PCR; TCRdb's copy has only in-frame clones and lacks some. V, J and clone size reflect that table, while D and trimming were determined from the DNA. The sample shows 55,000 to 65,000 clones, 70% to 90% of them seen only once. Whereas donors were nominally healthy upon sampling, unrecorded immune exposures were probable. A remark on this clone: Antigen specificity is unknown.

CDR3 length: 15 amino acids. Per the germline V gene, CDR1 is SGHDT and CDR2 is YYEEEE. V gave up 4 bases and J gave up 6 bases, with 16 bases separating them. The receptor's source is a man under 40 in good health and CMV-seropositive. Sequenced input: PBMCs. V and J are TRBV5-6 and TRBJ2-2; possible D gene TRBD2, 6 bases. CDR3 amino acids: CASSGRDLSAGELFF. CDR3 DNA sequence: TGTGCCAGCAGCGGGCGGGACCTCTCAGCCGGGGAGCTGTTTTTT.